The T cell receptor (beta chain) under discussion was sequenced for a study of PD-1 blockade in classical Hodgkin lymphoma. Study-level points and caveats: Possible causes of repertoire differences, disease activity or prior therapy, remain undefined. Diversity in CD4+ TCRs, unlike that measured in CD8+ TCRs, had risen significantly by C4D1.

For this clone: Its specificity is not known.

Germline assignment: CDR1 MNHEY and CDR2 SVGAGI. The V gene end was trimmed by 6 bases and the J gene end by 3 bases; junction bases not matched to a gene: 4. The CDR3 is made up of 14 amino acids. The time point denotes: cycle 4 day 1 (C4D1), after 6 weeks of nivolumab. Brentuximab vedotin exposure varied among the patients, all of whom had relapsed after autologous stem cell transplantation. Here immunoSEQ multiplex PCR was the method, and the copy in TCRdb shows in-frame clones only, minus some. The sample has approximately 96,000 clones; around 93% are singletons. The clonotype comes from a human donor with classical Hodgkin lymphoma. Sample: peripheral blood mononuclear cells (PBMCs), taken before the fourth cycle of nivolumab. V usage is TRBV6-5 and J usage is TRBJ2-2; 7 positions match TRBD1. The CDR3 coding sequence is TGTGCCAGCAGCCAGACAGGGTACACCGGGGAGCTGTTTTTT. Translated: CASSQTGYTGELFF.